Shown below are 30 T cell receptor beta chains from a single sample sequenced in a study of blood T cell repertoires in COVID-19. Libraries were prepared by immunoSEQ multiplex PCR; TCRdb keeps only in-frame clonotypes and omits some of them. The top ten hold about 3.5% of the sample, which has about 190,000 clones, 65% to 85% seen once. Sequenced: PBMCs or T cells enriched from blood (not recorded which). These receptors all stem from a woman in her thirties who had recovered from COVID-19.

This clone has only one observation. The chain recombines TRBV5-1 with TRBJ2-5, with a weak D call TRBD1 (5 bases). Germline V gene lookup returns CDR1 SGHRS and CDR2 YFSETQ. V was pared by 4 bases and J by 2 bases, with 12 bases between. The CDR3 totals 14 residues. The chain's CDR3 is CASSKPGSQETQYF. Here the CDR3 DNA reads TGCGCCAGCAGCAAGCCAGGGTCTCAAGAGACCCAGTACTTC.

J is TRBJ2-7 and V is TRBV7-9; D call uncertain. The ends were cut back, 5 bases at V and 3 bases at J, with 8 bases in the middle. Germline CDR1 reads SEHNR; CDR2 reads FQNEAQ (reference sequence). The CDR3 spans 12 residues. CDR3: CASSPPNYEQYF. CDR3 in DNA: TGTGCCAGCAGCCCCCCCAACTACGAGCAGTACTTC.

This clone was detected a few times. V and J are TRBV2 and TRBJ2-7; the match to TRBD1 covers 7 bases. The germline V gene encodes CDR1 SNHLY and CDR2 FYNNEI. Losses at the gene ends were 6 bases for V and 1 base for J; bases not matched to a gene: 3. This CDR3 contains 13 residues. CDR3 in amino acids: CASRTTGSYEQYV. In DNA, the CDR3 is TGTGCCAGCAGAACGACAGGGTCCTACGAGCAGTACGTC.

This clone appeared once. The chain joins TRBV6-5 to TRBJ1-1; a possible D gene is TRBD1 (5 bases). Trimming cost V 0 bases and J 8 bases, with 10 bases left between them. The germline CDR1 and CDR2 sequences are MNHEY and SVGAGI. The CDR3 consists of 13 residues. CDR3 DNA sequence: TGTGCCAGCAGTTACTCGAGCAGGGCAGAAGCTTTCTTT. It specifies CASSYSSRAEAFF.

The J gene is TRBJ1-1, the V gene TRBV4-1; D unresolved. The CDR3 runs 13 residues. CDR1 MGHRA and CDR2 YSYEKL come from the germline V gene. The V end lost 3 bases, the J end lost 4 bases, and 9 bases lay between the germline ends. The CDR3 nucleotides are TGCGCCAGCAGCCACGCCCCGGTCACTGAAGCTTTCTTT. Translation: CASSHAPVTEAFF.

The V call is TRBV27, the J call TRBJ1-3; D call uncertain. Trimming shortened V by 6 bases and J by 2 bases, and 8 bases separated the two germline ends. The CDR3 totals 13 residues. The germline gives CDR1 MNHEY, CDR2 SMNVEV (reference sequence). CDR3 amino acids: CASSPRAGNTIYF. CDR3 DNA: TGTGCCAGCAGCCCCCGGGCTGGAAACACCATATATTTT.

V gene TRBV10-3 combines with J gene TRBJ2-2; TRBD1 matches at 8 bases. V lost 5 bases, J lost 7 bases, and 9 bases stayed unmatched. This CDR3 spans 15 amino acids. The germline V gene has CDR1 ENHRY and CDR2 SYGVKD. CDR3 residues: CAISPDRVKGGELFF. Written as DNA, the CDR3 is TGTGCCATCAGTCCGGACAGGGTAAAGGGCGGGGAGCTGTTTTTT.

V and J are TRBV19 and TRBJ1-1; 11 nucleotides agree with TRBD1. This CDR3 region has 14 residues. Germline CDR1 is LNHDA and CDR2 is SQIVND (reference sequence). Trimming took 7 bases from V and 4 from J; bases not matched to a gene: 5. CDR3 in DNA: TGTGCCAGTATCCGGGGACAGGGGGGCACTGAAGCTTTCTTT. It encodes CASIRGQGGTEAFF.

The chain links TRBV18 to TRBJ2-2; 10 nucleotides line up with TRBD1. Unmatched junction bases numbered 13, after V lost 5 bases and J lost 1 base. The CDR3 consists of 19 residues. The germline CDR1 and CDR2 sequences are KGHSH and LQKENI. The CDR3 sequence is CASSSMRDRGGRNTGELFF. The CDR3 nucleotides are TGTGCCAGCTCATCAATGCGGGACAGGGGCGGTAGGAACACCGGGGAGCTGTTTTTT.

The chain is built from TRBV4-1 and TRBJ1-2; tentative D call: TRBD1 (6 bases). Germline loops: CDR1 MGHRA, CDR2 YSYEKL. This CDR3 comprises 15 residues. V lost 0 bases and J 4 bases, leaving 12 bases between the germline ends. CDR3 sequence reads: CASSQDYREPYGYTF. The CDR3 nucleotides read TGCGCCAGCAGCCAAGATTACAGGGAACCCTATGGCTACACCTTC.

The rearrangement links TRBV5-1 to TRBJ2-3, with 10 positions matching TRBD2. CDR3 length: 16 residues. Germline CDR1 reads SGHRS; CDR2 reads YFSETQ. With V trimmed by 2 bases and J by 1 base, 4 bases remained unmatched. The CDR3 sequence is CASSFGLAVRTDTQYF. The CDR3 region has the DNA TGCGCCAGCAGCTTCGGACTAGCGGTGCGCACAGATACGCAGTATTTT.

The count of this clone is one. The chain uses TRBV9 and TRBJ1-2; D call uncertain. There are 16 residues in the CDR3. CDR1 and CDR2 (germline): SGDLS, YYNGEE. V gave up 2 bases and J gave up 3 bases, with 17 bases separating them. The CDR3 protein is CASSVDSRTVDYGYTF. The DNA of the CDR3 is TGTGCCAGCAGCGTGGACTCTAGGACGGTTGACTATGGCTACACCTTC.

The rearrangement uses TRBV9 and TRBJ2-3, with 9 bases aligning to TRBD1. Per the germline V gene, CDR1 is SGDLS and CDR2 is YYNGEE. The CDR3 spans 15 residues. The V gene end was trimmed by 3 bases and the J gene end by 5 bases; junction bases not matched to a gene: 7. The CDR3 protein is CASSGGDREIDTQYF. In DNA form, the CDR3 reads TGTGCCAGCAGCGGGGGGGACAGGGAGATAGATACGCAGTATTTT. The full variable domain, with the rest looked up from reference TRBV9 and TRBJ2-3, is DSGVTQTPKHLITATGQRVTLRCSPRSGDLSVYWYQQSLDQGLQFLIQYYNGEERAKGNILERFSAQQFPDLHSELNLSSLELGDSALYFCASSGGDREIDTQYFGPGTRLTVL.

V usage is TRBV2 and J usage is TRBJ1-2; 7 bases line up with TRBD1. With V trimmed by 0 bases and J by 8 bases, 6 bases remained unmatched. Germline V gene data show CDR1 as SNHLY and CDR2 as FYNNEI. CDR3 length: 14 amino acids. The CDR3 sequence is CASSEALWTGGYTF. CDR3 sequence (DNA): TGTGCCAGCAGTGAAGCCCTATGGACAGGCGGCTACACCTTC.

The chain uses TRBV6-6 and TRBJ1-1; 9 positions match TRBD1. J was trimmed by 4 bases and V by 5 bases; bases with no gene match: 11. The CDR3 is 16 residues long. In germline, CDR1 is MNHNY, CDR2 SVGAGI (reference sequence). The CDR3 spells CASSNNRGLGATEAFF. In DNA, the CDR3 is TGTGCCAGCAGTAACAACAGGGGGCTTGGAGCCACTGAAGCTTTCTTT.

Remarks on this clone: This may come from a read error, since a much larger clone is one base off. The identical CDR3 is also encoded by other nucleotide sequences in the sample. This rearrangement joins TRBV11-1 to TRBJ2-3, with 7 bases matching TRBD2. Per the germline V gene, CDR1 is SGHAT and CDR2 is FQDESV (reference sequence). Unmatched junction bases numbered 1, after V lost 0 bases and J lost 4 bases. The CDR3 consists of 14 residues. In DNA, the CDR3 is TGTGCCAGCAGCTTAGCGGGAGGGCCAGATACGCAGTATTTT. This gives the protein CASSLAGGPDTQYF.

CDR3: CASSLDLVSSYEQYV. DNA for the CDR3: TGTGCCAGCAGCTTAGATCTGGTCAGTTCCTACGAGCAGTACGTC. J is TRBJ2-7 and V is TRBV11-2, with D unclear. The germline V gene encodes CDR1 SGHAT and CDR2 FQNNGV. This CDR3 contains 15 residues. V was pared by 0 bases and J by 1 base, with 10 bases between.

The genes are TRBV5-1 and TRBJ2-3; maybe TRBD1 (5 bases). The CDR3 totals 17 residues. Germline lookup yields CDR1 SGHRS and CDR2 YFSETQ. V lost 3 bases and J lost 4, with 21 bases in between. The CDR3 loop reads CASSSYFRNPGPDTQYF. The CDR3 nucleotides are TGCGCCAGCAGCTCCTACTTCCGGAACCCAGGGCCAGATACGCAGTATTTT.

This rearrangement joins TRBV9 to TRBJ2-1, with TRBD2 matching 9 bases. This CDR3 comprises 15 residues. V lost 3 bases and J lost 6; bases outside the gene matches: 7. Germline CDR1 reads SGDLS; CDR2 reads YYNGEE. In nucleotides, the CDR3 is TGTGCCAGCAGCGGGTTAGCGGGGGCCAGCAATGAGCAGTTCTTC. Its protein is CASSGLAGASNEQFF.

Remarks on this clone: Other DNA sequences in the sample encode the same CDR3. The rearrangement links TRBV15 to TRBJ1-1, with D possibly matching TRBD1 (6 bases). The length of the CDR3 is 14 residues. Looked up from germline, CDR1 is LNHNV and CDR2 is YYDKDF (reference sequence). Trimming pared 0 bases from V and 2 bases from J, leaving 7 bases between. This CDR3 is CATSRDRGNTEAFF. DNA of the CDR3: TGTGCCACCAGCAGAGACAGGGGTAACACTGAAGCTTTCTTT.

The chain employs TRBV2 and TRBJ1-5; D possibly corresponds to TRBD1 (6 bases). V lost 5 bases and J 0 bases, leaving 14 bases between the germline ends. The CDR3 is 16 amino acids. Per germline, CDR1 SNHLY and CDR2 FYNNEI. The CDR3 DNA is TGTGCCAGCAGTCCCGGGACACCCTATAGCAATCAGCCCCAGCATTTT. It yields the protein CASSPGTPYSNQPQHF.

The chain recombines TRBV9 with TRBJ1-3, with a tentative D call TRBD1 (6 bases). The CDR3 has 13 residues. Trimming removed 3 bases at V and 10 bases at J, with 14 bases between. Germline V gives CDR1 SGDLS, CDR2 YYNGEE. The CDR3 DNA sequence: TGTGCCAGCAGCGGTGGACAGCTGGAGACCATATATTTT. Translation gives CASSGGQLETIYF.

This sequence joins TRBV5-1 and TRBJ2-1; 10 bases match TRBD2. Unmatched junction bases numbered 4, after V lost 3 bases and J lost 4 bases. Germline CDR1 and CDR2: SGHRS and YFSETQ. This CDR3 is 15 amino acids long. The CDR3 region is CASSSKLAGYNEQFF. CDR3 DNA: TGCGCCAGCAGCTCCAAACTAGCGGGGTACAATGAGCAGTTCTTC. The full variable domain, rest sourced from reference TRBV5-1 and TRBJ2-1, is KAGVTQTPRYLIKTRGQQVTLSCSPISGHRSVSWYQQTPGQGLQFLFEYFSETQRNKGNFPGRFSGRQFSNSRSEMNVSTLELGDSALYLCASSSKLAGYNEQFFGPGTRLTVL.

This sequence joins TRBV7-3 and TRBJ2-2, with TRBD1 matching 10 bases. In germline, CDR1 is SGHTA, CDR2 FQGTGA. The CDR3 has 16 residues. The V and J ends lost 1 base and 7 bases, in that order; junction bases with no gene match: 6. The CDR3 reads CASSLMGQGIGGELFF. The CDR3 nucleotides are TGTGCCAGCAGCTTAATGGGACAGGGGATAGGCGGGGAGCTGTTTTTT.

V is TRBV3-1 (or the pseudogene TRBV3-2) and J is TRBJ2-5; 7 bases fit TRBD2. The V gene's germline CDR1 is LGHDT and CDR2 YNNKEL (reference sequence). Trimming removed 0 bases from V and 3 bases from J; junction bases left unmatched: 10. The CDR3 contains 17 residues. The CDR3 bases are TGTGCCAGCAGCCAAGAGCTTGGACTAGGCGGGGAAGAGACCCAGTACTTC. As protein: CASSQELGLGGEETQYF.

This chain links TRBV5-1 with TRBJ2-2; 8 bases are a match to TRBD1. The CDR3 spans 16 residues. Germline V gene data show CDR1 as SGHRS and CDR2 as YFSETQ. V trimming: 1 base; J trimming: 4 bases; junction bases outside the gene matches: 6. CDR3 sequence (DNA): TGCGCCAGCAGCTTGCCCGGGACAGGCCTCACCGGGGAGCTGTTTTTT. The encoded protein is CASSLPGTGLTGELFF.

This rearrangement joins TRBV18 to TRBJ2-2; D unclear. Germline V gene lookup returns CDR1 KGHSH and CDR2 LQKENI. The CDR3 runs 14 residues. Trimming took 1 base from V and 7 from J, leaving 10 bases between them. The DNA of the CDR3 is TGTGCCAGCTCACCACTGGTGTCCAGCGGGGAGCTGTTTTTT. This translates into CASSPLVSSGELFF. Full variable domain (missing parts from reference TRBV18 and TRBJ2-2): NAGVMQNPRHLVRRRGQEARLRCSPMKGHSHVYWYRQLPEEGLKFMVYLQKENIIDESGMPKERFSAEFPKEGPSILRIQQVVRGDSAAYFCASSPLVSSGELFFGEGSRLTVL.

This clone has ten or more counts. The chain carries TRBV3-1 (or the pseudogene TRBV3-2) and TRBJ2-5; 12 bases match TRBD2. V was clipped by 2 bases and J by 4 bases; unmatched bases: 2. Germline lookup yields CDR1 LGHDT and CDR2 YNNKEL (reference sequence). The CDR3 spans 15 residues. The CDR3 loop is CASSQWTSGAETQYF. CDR3 DNA sequence: TGTGCCAGCAGCCAATGGACTAGCGGGGCAGAGACCCAGTACTTC.

This chain links TRBV7-2 with TRBJ2-7; 12 bases agree with TRBD2. Germline-derived CDR1 and CDR2 are SGHTA and FQGNSA. The CDR3 covers 15 residues. V gave up 5 bases and J gave up 2 bases; unmatched junction bases: 4. For the CDR3, the DNA is TGTGCCAGCAGCCCGGGACTAGCGGGCACCTACGAGCAGTACTTC. The encoded protein is CASSPGLAGTYEQYF.

The rearrangement links TRBV7-6 to TRBJ2-1; 8 positions agree with TRBD2. From germline, CDR1 is SGHVS and CDR2 FNYEAQ. With 1 base clipped from V and 7 bases from J, the junction kept 6 bases outside the gene matches. CDR3 length: 15 residues. CDR3 nucleotide sequence: TGTGCCAGCAGCTTAGGGACTAGCCCGCGGAATGAGCAGTTCTTC. This encodes CASSLGTSPRNEQFF.